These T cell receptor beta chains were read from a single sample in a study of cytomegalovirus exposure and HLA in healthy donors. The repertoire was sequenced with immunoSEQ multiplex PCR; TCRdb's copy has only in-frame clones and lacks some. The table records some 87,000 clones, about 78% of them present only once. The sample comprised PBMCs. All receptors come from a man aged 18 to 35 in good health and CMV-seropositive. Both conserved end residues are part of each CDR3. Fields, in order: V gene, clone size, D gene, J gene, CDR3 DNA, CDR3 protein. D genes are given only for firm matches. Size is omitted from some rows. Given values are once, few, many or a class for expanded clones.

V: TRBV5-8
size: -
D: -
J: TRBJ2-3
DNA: TGTGCCAGCAGCTCCCCCTTTGGCACAGATACGCAGTATTTT
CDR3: CASSSPFGTDTQYF

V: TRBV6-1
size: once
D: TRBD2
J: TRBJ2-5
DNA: TGTGCCAGCATCTCCGTAGCGGGAGTAGGAGAGACCCAGTACTTC
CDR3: CASISVAGVGETQYF

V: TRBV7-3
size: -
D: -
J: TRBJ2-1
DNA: TGTGCCAGCAGCTTAGAGCTAGATTGGAATGAGCAGTTCTTC
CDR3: CASSLELDWNEQFF

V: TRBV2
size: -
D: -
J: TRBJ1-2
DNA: TGTGCCAGCAGGGACTCAGGGGTATTGGAGGGCTACACCTTC
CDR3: CASRDSGVLEGYTF

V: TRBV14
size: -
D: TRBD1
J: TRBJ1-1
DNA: TGTGCCAGCAGCCTTAGACAGGGGTTCGGCACTGAAGCTTTCTTT
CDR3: CASSLRQGFGTEAFF

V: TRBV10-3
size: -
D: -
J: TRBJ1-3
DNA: TGTGCCATCAGAGGTCCAGGGGACGGAAACACCATATATTTT
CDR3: CAIRGPGDGNTIYF

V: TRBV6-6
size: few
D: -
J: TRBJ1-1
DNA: TGTGCCAGCAGTTACTCGAGAGGGAGAACTGAAGCTTTCTTT
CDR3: CASSYSRGRTEAFF

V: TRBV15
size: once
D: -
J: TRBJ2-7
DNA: TGTGCCACCAGCAGAGATCCTGCGACCTACGAGCAGTACTTC
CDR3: CATSRDPATYEQYF

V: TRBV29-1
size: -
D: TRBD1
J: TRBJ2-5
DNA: TGCAGCGTTGAGCCAGGGGGCGAGACCCAGTACTTC
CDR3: CSVEPGGETQYF

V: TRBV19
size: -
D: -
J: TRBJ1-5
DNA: TGTGCCAGTAGTATAGCGGCAGGTGAGGGCGGTCCCCAGCATTTT
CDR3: CASSIAAGEGGPQHF

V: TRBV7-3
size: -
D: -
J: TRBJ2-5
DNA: TGTGCCAGCAGCCCTCAACGAGGGGGGACCCAGTACTTC
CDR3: CASSPQRGGTQYF

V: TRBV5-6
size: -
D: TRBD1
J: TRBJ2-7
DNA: TGTGCCAGCAGCCAAGCCGACAGGGGCTATAATTACGAGCAGTACTTC
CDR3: CASSQADRGYNYEQYF

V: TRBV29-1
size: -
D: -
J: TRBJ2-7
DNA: TGCAGCGTTGAAGTTCCGGCAGGGAATCCCTACGAGCAGTACTTC
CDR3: CSVEVPAGNPYEQYF

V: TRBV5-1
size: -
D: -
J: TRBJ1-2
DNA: TGCGCCAGCAGCTTGGACAGGGACGGGTATGGCTACACCTTC
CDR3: CASSLDRDGYGYTF

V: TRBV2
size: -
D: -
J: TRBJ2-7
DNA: TGTGCCAGCAGTGAGGGGAGAGGGCCCTACGAGCAGTACTTC
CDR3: CASSEGRGPYEQYF

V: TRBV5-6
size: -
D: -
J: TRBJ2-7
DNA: TGTGCCAGCACCCGGACAGCTTCCTACGAGCAGTACTTC
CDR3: CASTRTASYEQYF

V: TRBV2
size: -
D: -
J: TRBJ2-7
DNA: TGTGCCAGCAGTCCCCTCGACGACAGATTCTCCTACGAGCAGTACTTC
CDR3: CASSPLDDRFSYEQYF

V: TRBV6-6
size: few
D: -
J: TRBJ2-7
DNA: TGTGCCAGCAGAGCAGGGTTGGGCGAGCAGTACTTC
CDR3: CASRAGLGEQYF

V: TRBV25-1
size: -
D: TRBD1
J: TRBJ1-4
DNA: TGTGCCAGCAGTGAATACATGACAGGGGCCCACGGTAGCGAAAAACTGTTTTTT
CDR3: CASSEYMTGAHGSEKLFF

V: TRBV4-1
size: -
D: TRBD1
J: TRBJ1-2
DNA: TGCGCCAGCAGCCAAGAGGGACAGAAGAAGGTTTACTATGGCTACACCTTC
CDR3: CASSQEGQKKVYYGYTF

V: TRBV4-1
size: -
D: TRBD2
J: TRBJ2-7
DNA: TGCGCCAGCAGCCAGGATAGGACTAGCGGGAGTTACGAGCAGTACTTC
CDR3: CASSQDRTSGSYEQYF

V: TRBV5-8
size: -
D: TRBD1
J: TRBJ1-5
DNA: TGTGCCAGCAGCTTGGTTGGACAGGGGCGACAGCCCCAGCATTTT
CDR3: CASSLVGQGRQPQHF

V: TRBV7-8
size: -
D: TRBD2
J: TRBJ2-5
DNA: TGTGCCAGCAGCTTAGCGGGCGAGGCGGGAGGCCAAGAGACCCAGTACTTC
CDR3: CASSLAGEAGGQETQYF

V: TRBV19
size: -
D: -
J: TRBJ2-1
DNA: TGTGCCAGTAGTCAATCGGAGTACAATGAGCAGTTCTTC
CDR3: CASSQSEYNEQFF

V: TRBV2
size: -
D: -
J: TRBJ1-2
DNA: TGTGCCAGCAGCTGGGCCCGCTATGGCTACACCTTC
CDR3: CASSWARYGYTF

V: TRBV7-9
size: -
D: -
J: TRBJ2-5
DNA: TGTGCCAGCAGCTACAACCGACTCCAAGAGACCCAGTACTTC
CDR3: CASSYNRLQETQYF